This TCR beta chain was retrieved from a study of brain T cells in children with intractable seizures. The study, taken as a whole, reports: Only CDR3 sequence similarity suggested viral specificity, without known HCMV serostatus. Clones missing pre-surgery may reflect undersampling of that blood sample.

The repertoire was sequenced with immunoSEQ multiplex PCR; TCRdb's copy has only in-frame clones and lacks some. The table lists about 320,000 clones, over 90% of them singletons, with 5.7% in the top ten. Remarks on this clone: The antigen is undetermined.

This sample's time point: blood from clinic visit 5 months post-surgery; TSC patient then seizure free. The sequenced cases were selected for having the highest brain T cell transcript signatures. Pre-surgery treatment included at least one anti-epileptic drug. There are 17 residues in the CDR3. CDR1 and CDR2 (germline): KGHSH, LQKENI. V lost 2 bases to trimming and J lost 1 base; unmatched junction nucleotides: 5. The source material was peripheral blood, sampled about 5 months after surgery. This rearrangement joins TRBV18 to TRBJ2-6; 7 positions match TRBD1. The sequence derives from a boy younger than two with tuberous sclerosis and intractable seizures. The CDR3 reads CASSPNPTGSGANVLTF. The DNA of the CDR3 is TGTGCCAGCTCACCAAACCCGACAGGGTCTGGGGCCAACGTCCTGACTTTC.